The subject of this entry is one T cell receptor beta chain. From germline, CDR1 is SGHDT and CDR2 YYEEEE. The CDR3 consists of 15 residues. The V gene lost 0 bases and the J gene lost 8 bases, with 12 bases spanning the gap. In the original analysis: Quantification of nucleated cells was approximated via reference gene primer amplification. Measured with immunoSEQ multiplex PCR; TCRdb has only the in-frame clones, and not every one. Clone size and V and J calls were adopted from that table, with D and trimming inferred from the DNA. The sample records roughly 250,000 clones, approximately 79% being singletons. The data originate from a study of blood T cell repertoires in COVID-19. On the study more broadly: COVID-19 samples, acute and convalescent, were from the United States, Italy and Spain. Sample material is recorded as cDNA or gDNA derived from T cells, B-cell-depleted T cells, or PBMCs.

This TCR was sampled from an elderly woman with active or convalescent COVID-19. The chain recombines TRBV5-6 with TRBJ1-6, with D uncertain. Sequencing used peripheral blood. The CDR3 nucleotides read TGTGCCAGCAGCTTGGGATGGAACGGGGATTCACCCCTCCACTTT. This gives the protein CASSLGWNGDSPLHF.